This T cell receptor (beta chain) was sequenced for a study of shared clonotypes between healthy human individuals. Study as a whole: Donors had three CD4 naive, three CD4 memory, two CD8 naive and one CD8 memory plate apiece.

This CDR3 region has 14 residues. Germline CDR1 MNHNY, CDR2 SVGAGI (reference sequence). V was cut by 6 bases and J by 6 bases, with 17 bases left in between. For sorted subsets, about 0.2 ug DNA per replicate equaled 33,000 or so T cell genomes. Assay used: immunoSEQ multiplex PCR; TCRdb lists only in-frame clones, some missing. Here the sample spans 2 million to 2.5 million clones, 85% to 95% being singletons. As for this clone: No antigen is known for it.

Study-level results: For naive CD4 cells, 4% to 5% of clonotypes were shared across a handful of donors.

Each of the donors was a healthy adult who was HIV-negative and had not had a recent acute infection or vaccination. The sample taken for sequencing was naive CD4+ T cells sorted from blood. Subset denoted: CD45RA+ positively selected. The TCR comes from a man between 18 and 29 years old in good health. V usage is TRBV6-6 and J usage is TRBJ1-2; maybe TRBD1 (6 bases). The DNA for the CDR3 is TGTGCCAGCAGGAGTTTGGGGGCTGGGGATGGCTACACCTTC. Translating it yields CASRSLGAGDGYTF.